The 23 T cell receptor beta chains presented below share a single source sample, sequenced in a study of patients and donors after allogeneic stem cell transplantation. Via MiXCR, TCRdb re-called the RT-PCR reads, giving one row per CDR3 protein. The data show about 960,000 distinct CDR3 sequences, roughly 18% seen once. Sequencing used blood, either unsorted or a sorted T cell fraction (not recorded which). Receptors were obtained from a human donor who was either an allogeneic HSCT recipient or a stem cell or donor lymphocyte infusion donor (not recorded which). It is not recorded whose cells these are; they may come from a transplant donor.

This clonotype came up a few times. This rearrangement joins TRBV6-5 to TRBJ2-1, with TRBD2 matching 9 bases. The CDR3 totals 16 residues. Germline V gene data show CDR1 as MNHEY and CDR2 as SVGAGI. The V gene end was trimmed by 0 bases and the J gene end by 4 bases; junction bases not matched to a gene: 4. The CDR3 nucleotides read TGTGCCAGCAGTTACTCTGGCGGGGGGGTTTACAATGAGCAGTTCTTC. Protein product: CASSYSGGGVYNEQFF.

This clonotype showed up just a few times. V is TRBV20-1 and J is TRBJ1-5; TRBD1 might be the D (5 bases). The CDR3 sequence is 15 residues long. The V gene's germline CDR1 is DFQATT and CDR2 SNEGSKA (reference sequence). V lost 3 bases and J 5 bases, leaving 17 bases between the germline ends. CDR3 nucleotide sequence: TGCAGTGCTAGCCCGACAGAAAGAACCTATCAGCCCCAGCATTTT. Its protein is CSASPTERTYQPQHF.

This clonotype showed up just a few times. The J gene is TRBJ2-7, the V gene TRBV15; 8 bases fit TRBD1. The CDR3 covers 15 residues. CDR1 LNHNV and CDR2 YYDKDF come from the germline V gene (reference sequence). V shed 5 bases and J 1 base; nucleotides not matched to a gene: 7. The CDR3 nucleotides are TGTGCCACCAGCCCGCGGACAGGGATATCCTACGAGCAGTACTTC. It translates to CATSPRTGISYEQYF. Combining the CDR3 with reference TRBV15 and TRBJ2-7 gives the whole variable domain DAMVIQNPRYQVTQFGKPVTLSCSQTLNHNVMYWYQQKSSQAPKLLFHYYDKDFNNEADTPDNFQSRRPNTSFCFLDIRSPGLGDTAMYLCATSPRTGISYEQYFGPGTRLTVT.

The chain recombines TRBV4-3 with TRBJ1-1; the D is unclear. This CDR3 has 14 amino acids. Per the germline V gene, CDR1 is LGHNA and CDR2 is YSLEER. V was pared by 0 bases and J by 4 bases, with 9 bases between. The CDR3 region has the DNA TGCGCCAGCAGCCAAGATGGCCGGGGCACTGAAGCTTTCTTT. Residues: CASSQDGRGTEAFF.

This clonotype was detected only once. J is TRBJ1-6 and V is TRBV20-1, with 7 bases identical to TRBD1. Germline trimming cut 3 bases from V and 5 bases from J; bases unmatched to any gene: 10. Germline V gene lookup returns CDR1 DFQATT and CDR2 SNEGSKA (reference sequence). The CDR3 is 16 residues long. CDR3 in DNA: TGCAGTGCTAGGCGGTCGGCAGGGGGAAATAATTCACCCCTCCACTTT. Its protein is CSARRSAGGNNSPLHF.

This clonotype was counted ten times or more. The V call is TRBV7-2, the J call TRBJ1-2; D ambiguous. This CDR3 contains 14 residues. In germline, CDR1 is SGHTA, CDR2 FQGNSA. The ends were cut back, 4 bases at V and 2 bases at J, with 11 bases in the middle. In nucleotides, the CDR3 is TGTGCCAGCAGCTCTAGTGTACCGAACTATGGCTACACCTTC. Translating gives CASSSSVPNYGYTF.

V usage is TRBV5-1 and J usage is TRBJ2-5, with unresolved D. Between the trimmed V and J ends, which lost 1 base and 4 bases, there was a span of 11 bases. The germline gives CDR1 SGHRS, CDR2 YFSETQ. This CDR3 region has 14 residues. The CDR3 sequence: CASSLTSSLETQYF. CDR3 DNA: TGCGCCAGCAGCTTGACGAGTTCATTAGAGACCCAGTACTTC.

This clonotype has at least ten counts. This chain links TRBV5-1 with TRBJ2-1; a possible D gene is TRBD2 (6 bases). Germline V lookup: CDR1 SGHRS, CDR2 YFSETQ. V lost 1 base and J lost 6, with 8 bases in between. The length of the CDR3 is 13 residues. The CDR3 is CASSLYGGNEQFF. CDR3 DNA sequence: TGCGCCAGCAGCTTGTACGGGGGCAATGAGCAGTTCTTC.

The rearrangement uses TRBV28 and TRBJ1-1; D unclear. This CDR3 is built from 13 residues. The germline CDR1 and CDR2 sequences are MDHEN and SYDVKM. With 8 bases removed from V and 0 bases from J, the gap between germline ends came to 10 bases. Here the CDR3 DNA reads TGTGCCAGCTTAGGTGTGGTGAACACTGAAGCTTTCTTT. Amino acids: CASLGVVNTEAFF.

This clonotype came up many times. The CDR3 bases are TGCGCCAGCAGCCTAGGGACACGCAATCAGCCCCAGCATTTT. Amino acid sequence: CASSLGTRNQPQHF. The V call is TRBV4-3, the J call TRBJ1-5, with D tentatively TRBD1 (6 bases). V was cut by 4 bases and J by 2 bases, with 9 bases left in between. The germline V gene has CDR1 LGHNA and CDR2 YSLEER. The CDR3 has 14 amino acids.

This chain uses TRBV4-1 with TRBJ2-7; no reliable D call. V was pared by 1 base and J by 4 bases, with 23 bases between. The V gene's germline CDR1 is MGHRA and CDR2 YSYEKL. The CDR3 runs 18 residues. The chain's CDR3 is CASSQAPAPTVDFYEQYF. The CDR3 DNA sequence: TGCGCCAGCAGCCAAGCGCCCGCTCCTACGGTCGATTTTTACGAGCAGTACTTC.

The CDR3 here is CASSWTATGAEGYGYTF. CDR3 nucleotide sequence: TGTGCCAGCAGCTGGACCGCGACGGGGGCGGAGGGCTATGGCTACACCTTC. The chain couples TRBV7-3 to TRBJ1-2, with TRBD1 as a possible D gene (6 bases). Germline-derived CDR1 and CDR2 are SGHTA and FQGTGA. The CDR3 totals 17 residues. V dropped 4 bases and J dropped 4 bases, with 22 bases sitting between them. The entire variable domain, with the rest obtained from reference TRBV7-3 and TRBJ1-2, is as follows: GAGVSQTPSNKVTEKGKYVELRCDPISGHTALYWYRQSLGQGPEFLIYFQGTGAADDSGLPNDRFFAVRPEGSVSTLKIQRTERGDSAVYLCASSWTATGAEGYGYTFGSGTRLTVV.

The gene calls are TRBV6-1 and TRBJ2-7; no clear D gene. In germline, CDR1 is MNHNS, CDR2 SASEGT. V lost 4 bases, J lost 7 bases, and 8 bases lay in between. The CDR3 extends over 11 amino acids. CDR3 DNA sequence: TGTGCCAGCAGTGGGTTGGGAGAGCAGTACTTC. This gives the protein CASSGLGEQYF.

The chain employs TRBV7-3 and TRBJ2-7, with 12 positions matching TRBD2. V lost 6 bases and J lost 6; bases outside the gene matches: 6. The CDR3 totals 14 residues. Germline V gene data show CDR1 as SGHTA and CDR2 as FQGTGA. CDR3 in amino acids: CASSRLAGDREQYF. For the CDR3, the DNA is TGTGCCAGCAGTCGACTAGCGGGAGACCGCGAGCAGTACTTC.

The chain has TRBV10-3 and TRBJ1-4; D gene ambiguous. This CDR3 region has 14 residues. V lost 2 bases to trimming and J lost 7 bases, with 11 bases between them. In germline, CDR1 is ENHRY, CDR2 SYGVKD. The CDR3: CAISEPGLSEKLFF. CDR3 sequence (DNA): TGTGCCATCAGTGAGCCCGGGCTCAGTGAAAAACTGTTTTTT.

This clonotype was detected ten times or more. V gene TRBV15 combines with J gene TRBJ2-3, with D unclear. Per germline, CDR1 LNHNV and CDR2 YYDKDF (reference sequence). V lost 5 bases and J lost 3, with 12 bases in between. This CDR3 region has 14 residues. CDR3 sequence reads: CATSLDMGTDTQYF. The CDR3 DNA follows: TGTGCCACCAGCCTTGACATGGGGACAGATACGCAGTATTTT.

V gene TRBV15 combines with J gene TRBJ2-7; D is perhaps TRBD1 (5 bases). The CDR3 extends over 16 amino acids. Trimming shortened V by 0 bases and J by 0 bases, and 12 bases separated the two germline ends. The V gene's germline CDR1 is LNHNV and CDR2 YYDKDF (reference sequence). The DNA for the CDR3 is TGTGCCACCAGCAGAGATCTCACCGACAGCTCCTACGAGCAGTACTTC. Translating it yields CATSRDLTDSSYEQYF.

CDR3 protein: CASSIGTAGELFF. DNA for the CDR3: TGTGCCAGCAGCATCGGGACCGCCGGGGAGCTGTTTTTT. V usage is TRBV7-3 and J usage is TRBJ2-2; perhaps D is TRBD1 or TRBD2 (5 bases each). CDR1 and CDR2 (germline): SGHTA, FQGTGA. The CDR3 is 13 amino acids. The V end lost 5 bases, the J end lost 6 bases, and 10 bases lay between the germline ends.

The V call is TRBV7-2, the J call TRBJ1-3; 11 bases are a match to TRBD1. The germline CDR1 and CDR2 sequences are SGHTA and FQGNSA. Unmatched junction bases numbered 9, after V lost 4 bases and J lost 4 bases. The CDR3 covers 17 residues. This CDR3 is CASSSRTGGASGNTIYF. In DNA, the CDR3 is TGTGCCAGCAGCTCCAGGACAGGGGGCGCATCGGGAAACACCATATATTTT.

V and J are TRBV10-2 and TRBJ2-3; D is tentatively TRBD1 or TRBD2 (5 bases each). The CDR3 totals 15 residues. CDR1 is WSHSY, CDR2 SAAADI, per germline. V lost 2 bases and J 3 bases, leaving 12 bases between the germline ends. The CDR3 reads CASSEGTRRTDTQYF. DNA of the CDR3: TGCGCCAGCAGTGAGGGGACCCGGCGAACAGATACGCAGTATTTT.

The chain is built from TRBV20-1 and TRBJ1-5; D is ambiguous. CDR1 and CDR2 from the germline V gene are DFQATT and SNEGSKA (reference sequence). The CDR3 totals 14 residues. V was cut by 0 bases and J by 4 bases, with 10 bases left in between. CDR3 amino acids: CSARDPRINQPQHF. For the CDR3, the DNA is TGCAGTGCTAGAGACCCCCGAATAAATCAGCCCCAGCATTTT.

Of note for this clonotype: A read error is possible here, since a much larger clone lies one base away. The V call is TRBV9, the J call TRBJ2-2; D perhaps matches TRBD2 (6 bases). The CDR3 runs to 14 residues. The germline gives CDR1 SGDLS, CDR2 YYNGEE. DNA for the CDR3: TGTGCCAGCAGCCCCACGGCGGGACCCGGGGGGCTGTTTTTT. Translating it yields CASSPTAGPGGLFF.

This clonotype has a handful of counts. The chain uses TRBV12-3 or TRBV12-4 and TRBJ1-1, with 7 bases fitting TRBD1. There are 13 residues in the CDR3. Trimming removed 8 bases from V and 0 bases from J; junction bases left unmatched: 3. The CDR3 coding sequence is TGTGCCAGCCAGGGACAGATGAACACTGAAGCTTTCTTT. This gives the protein CASQGQMNTEAFF.